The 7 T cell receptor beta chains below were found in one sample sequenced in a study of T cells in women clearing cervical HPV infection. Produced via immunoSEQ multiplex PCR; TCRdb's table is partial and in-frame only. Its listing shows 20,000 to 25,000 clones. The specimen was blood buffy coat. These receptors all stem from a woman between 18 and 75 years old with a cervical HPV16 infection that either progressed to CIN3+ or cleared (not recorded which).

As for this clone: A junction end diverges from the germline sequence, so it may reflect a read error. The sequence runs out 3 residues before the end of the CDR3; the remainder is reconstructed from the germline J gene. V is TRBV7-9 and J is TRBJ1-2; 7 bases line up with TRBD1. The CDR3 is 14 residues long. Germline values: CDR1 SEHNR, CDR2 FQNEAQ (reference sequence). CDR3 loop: CAGSFAGQEGSYTF. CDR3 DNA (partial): TGTGCCGGCAGCTTTGCTGGACAGGAGGGGAGC.

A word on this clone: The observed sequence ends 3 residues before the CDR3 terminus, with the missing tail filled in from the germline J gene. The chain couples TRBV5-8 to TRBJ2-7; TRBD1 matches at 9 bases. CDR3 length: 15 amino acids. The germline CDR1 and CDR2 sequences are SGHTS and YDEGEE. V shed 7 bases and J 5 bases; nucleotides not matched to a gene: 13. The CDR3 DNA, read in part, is TGTGCCAGCCTTAGCCCTGGACAGGGGCGCCACGAG. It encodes CASLSPGQGRHE. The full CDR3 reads CASLSPGQGRHEQYF.

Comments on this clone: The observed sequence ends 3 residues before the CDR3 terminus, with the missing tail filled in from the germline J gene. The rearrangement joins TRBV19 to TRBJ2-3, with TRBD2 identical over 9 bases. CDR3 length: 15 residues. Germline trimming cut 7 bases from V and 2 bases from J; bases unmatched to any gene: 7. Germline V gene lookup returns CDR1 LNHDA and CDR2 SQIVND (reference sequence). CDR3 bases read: TGTGCCAGTAAGCTAGCGGGGACCCCCACAGATACG. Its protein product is CASKLAGTPTDT. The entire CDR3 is CASKLAGTPTDTQYF.

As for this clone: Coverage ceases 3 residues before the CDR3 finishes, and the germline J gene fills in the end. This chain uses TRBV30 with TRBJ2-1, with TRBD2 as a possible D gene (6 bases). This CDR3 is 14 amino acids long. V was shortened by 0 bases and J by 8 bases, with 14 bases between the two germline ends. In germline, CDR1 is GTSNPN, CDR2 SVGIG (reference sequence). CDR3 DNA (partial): TGTGCCTGGAGTGTACTCGGGCGGGAACATGAG. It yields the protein CAWSVLGREHE. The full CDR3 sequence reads CAWSVLGREHEQFF.

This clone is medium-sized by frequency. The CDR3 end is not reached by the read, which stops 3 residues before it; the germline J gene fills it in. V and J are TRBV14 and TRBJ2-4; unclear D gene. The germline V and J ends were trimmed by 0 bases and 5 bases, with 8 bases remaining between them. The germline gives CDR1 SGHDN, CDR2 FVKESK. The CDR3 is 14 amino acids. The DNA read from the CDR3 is TGTGCCAGCAGCCAAGATTACGCAGAAAACATT. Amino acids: CASSQDYAENI. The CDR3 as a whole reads CASSQDYAENIQYF.

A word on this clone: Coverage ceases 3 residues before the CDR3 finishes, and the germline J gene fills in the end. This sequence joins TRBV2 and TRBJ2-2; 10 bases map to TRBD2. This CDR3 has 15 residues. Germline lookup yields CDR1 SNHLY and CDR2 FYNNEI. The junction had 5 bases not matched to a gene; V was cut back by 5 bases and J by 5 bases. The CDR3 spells CASSQLAGFTGELFF. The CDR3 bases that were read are TGTGCCAGCAGTCAACTAGCGGGATTTACCGGGGAG.

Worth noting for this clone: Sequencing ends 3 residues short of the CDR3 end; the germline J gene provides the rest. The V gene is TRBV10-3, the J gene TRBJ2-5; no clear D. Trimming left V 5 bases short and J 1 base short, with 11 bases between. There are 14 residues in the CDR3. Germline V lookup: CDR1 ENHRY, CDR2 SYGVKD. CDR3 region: CAISPRPGQETQYF. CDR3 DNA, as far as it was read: TGTGCCATCAGTCCCCGCCCAGGCCAAGAGACC.